Presented here are 19 T cell receptor beta chains from one specimen sequenced in a study of T-cell memory formation after mild COVID-19. Each CDR3 protein is one row after TCRdb ran MiXCR on the 5' RACE reads. The table records over 350,000 distinct CDR3 sequences, approximately 16% of them present only once. Sequencing input: PBMCs or a T cell subset sorted from them (not recorded which). The receptors here all came from a man in his late teens or twenties who had mild COVID-19 (a few samples of this study predate the infection). Cell type and time point are not known.

V is TRBV2 and J is TRBJ2-3; 9 nucleotides agree with TRBD2. CDR3 length: 16 amino acids. After removal of 4 bases from V and 5 bases from J, the junction contained 10 bases not matched to a gene. Per germline, CDR1 SNHLY and CDR2 FYNNEI. The CDR3 loop is CASSGTWSGGRDTQYF. CDR3 sequence (DNA): TGTGCCAGCAGTGGAACCTGGAGCGGGGGGAGAGATACGCAGTATTTT.

The chain combines TRBV20-1 with TRBJ2-7, with D maybe TRBD2 (6 bases). Germline V CDR1 and CDR2: DFQATT, SNEGSKA (reference sequence). The CDR3 sequence is 14 residues long. V was shortened by 3 bases and J by 2 bases, with 14 bases between the two germline ends. The CDR3 sequence is CSARVAGLTYEQYF. The DNA for the CDR3 is TGCAGTGCTAGGGTGGCGGGGCTAACCTACGAGCAGTACTTC.

This clonotype was seen a few times. This chain joins TRBV7-9 and TRBJ2-5, with 11 positions matching TRBD2. The CDR3 is 15 amino acids. V lost 3 bases and J lost 2; bases outside the gene matches: 2. Germline V gives CDR1 SEHNR, CDR2 FQNEAQ (reference sequence). In DNA, the CDR3 is TGTGCCAGCAGCTTCCGGACTAGCGGGCAAGAGACCCAGTACTTC. Residues: CASSFRTSGQETQYF.

This clonotype has only a few counts. The rearrangement links TRBV18 to TRBJ2-7; 9 positions match TRBD1. The CDR3 has 16 residues. Trimming at V came to 2 bases and at J to 2 bases, leaving 7 bases not matched to a gene. Germline CDR1 and CDR2: KGHSH and LQKENI. CDR3 in amino acids: CASSPGTGIFTYEQYF. CDR3 nucleotides: TGTGCCAGCTCACCAGGGACAGGGATATTCACCTACGAGCAGTACTTC.

This clonotype was observed a few times. The V and J genes are TRBV2 and TRBJ2-3, with D tentatively TRBD2 (5 bases). Germline CDR1 and CDR2: SNHLY and FYNNEI. The V end was cut by 7 bases, the J end by 2 bases, with 19 bases between. This CDR3 has 16 amino acids. In nucleotides, the CDR3 is TGTGCCAGCAAATCCGGCCGGGCGAGGGCCACAGATACGCAGTATTTT. It translates to CASKSGRARATDTQYF. The full variable domain, its missing parts supplied by reference TRBV2 and TRBJ2-3, is EPEVTQTPSHQVTQMGQEVILRCVPISNHLYFYWYRQILGQKVEFLVSFYNNEISEKSEIFDDQFSVERPDGSNFTLKIRSTKLEDSAMYFCASKSGRARATDTQYFGPGTRLTVL.

V usage is TRBV10-3 and J usage is TRBJ2-3; D perhaps matches TRBD2 (6 bases). From germline, CDR1 is ENHRY and CDR2 SYGVKD. This CDR3 is built from 13 residues. V shed 9 bases and J shed 4 bases, with 14 bases lying between them. Written as DNA, the CDR3 is TGTGCCATTGGGGACTTAGACGCAGATACGCAGTATTTT. The encoded protein is CAIGDLDADTQYF.

There are a few counts of this clonotype. J is TRBJ1-1 and V is TRBV28; unclear D gene. V lost 4 bases to trimming and J lost 11 bases, with 14 bases between them. Germline values: CDR1 MDHEN, CDR2 SYDVKM. CDR3 length: 12 residues. The CDR3 region is CASSSTGRTAFF. CDR3 nucleotide sequence: TGTGCCAGCAGTTCCACCGGACGAACGGCTTTCTTT.

This chain uses TRBV12-5 with TRBJ2-3, with D uncertain. The CDR3 contains 13 residues. In germline, CDR1 is LGHNT, CDR2 FRNRAP. V was clipped by 3 bases and J by 1 base, with 5 bases between them. The CDR3 nucleotides read TGTGCTAGTGGTTTCTGGGGCACAGATACGCAGTATTTT. It encodes CASGFWGTDTQYF.

The rearrangement links TRBV4-3 to TRBJ1-6; unclear D gene. Per germline, CDR1 LGHNA and CDR2 YSLEER. The CDR3 extends over 15 amino acids. V was trimmed by 0 bases and J by 8 bases, leaving 11 bases between them. The CDR3: CASSQEAVGDSPLHF. The DNA for the CDR3 is TGCGCCAGCAGCCAAGAGGCAGTGGGCGATTCACCCCTCCACTTT.

The chain is built from TRBV7-6 and TRBJ1-5, with 8 nucleotides matching TRBD1. J gave up 3 bases and V 3 bases, and 4 bases lay outside the gene matches. Germline CDR1 reads SGHVS; CDR2 reads FNYEAQ. This CDR3 is 15 amino acids long. CDR3 coding DNA: TGTGCCAGCAGCTTGACAGGGGCACCCAATCAGCCCCAGCATTTT. Translated, it gives CASSLTGAPNQPQHF.

V gene TRBV7-2 combines with J gene TRBJ2-1; D tentatively fits TRBD1 or TRBD2 (5 bases each). Germline CDR1 and CDR2: SGHTA and FQGNSA. The CDR3 sequence is 13 residues long. V gave up 3 bases and J gave up 5 bases, with 8 bases separating them. CDR3 loop: CASSFVGDNEQFF. The CDR3 bases are TGTGCCAGCAGCTTTGTGGGGGACAATGAGCAGTTCTTC. The whole variable domain, remainder taken from reference TRBV7-2 and TRBJ2-1, is GAGVSQSPSNKVTEKGKDVELRCDPISGHTALYWYRQSLGQGLEFLIYFQGNSAPDKSGLPSDRFSAERTGGSVSTLTIQRTQQEDSAVYLCASSFVGDNEQFFGPGTRLTVL.

There are a few counts of this clonotype. CDR3 sequence reads: CASSEEGSGQPQHF. The CDR3, as DNA: TGTGCCAGCAGTGAGGAAGGGTCAGGTCAGCCCCAGCATTTT. The chain joins TRBV2 to TRBJ1-5, with D uncertain. Trimming pared 3 bases from V and 6 bases from J, leaving 12 bases between. Germline-derived CDR1 and CDR2 are SNHLY and FYNNEI. The length of the CDR3 is 14 residues.

This clonotype was observed a handful of times. The rearrangement joins TRBV27 to TRBJ2-2; D uncertain. Trimming left V 6 bases short and J 1 base short, with 6 bases between. Germline CDR1 MNHEY, CDR2 SMNVEV (reference sequence). The CDR3 is 13 residues long. The CDR3 DNA reads as TGTGCCAGCAGGGCAGGGAACACCGGGGAGCTGTTTTTT. Translated: CASRAGNTGELFF.

This chain links TRBV3-1 with TRBJ2-1; no firm D call. Looked up from germline, CDR1 is LGHDT and CDR2 is YNNKEL (reference sequence). The CDR3 has 13 amino acids. V lost 5 bases and J lost 9, with 14 bases in between. The CDR3 coding sequence is TGTGCCAGCAGCACATCACCATCGGGTGAGCAGTTCTTC. Protein: CASSTSPSGEQFF.

This clonotype has ten or more counts. The gene calls are TRBV5-1 and TRBJ2-3; 7 positions match TRBD1. V lost 5 bases, J lost 3 bases, and 3 bases stayed unmatched. This CDR3 contains 13 residues. Germline V gives CDR1 SGHRS, CDR2 YFSETQ. The CDR3 nucleotides read TGCGCCAGCAGGAGGGGACAGACAGATACGCAGTATTTT. Its protein is CASRRGQTDTQYF.

This clonotype was observed a handful of times. As DNA, the CDR3 is TGTGCCAGCAGTTACCGAGCTACAGGGGCCCTCGGTGGCTACACCTTC. Residues: CASSYRATGALGGYTF. The chain is built from TRBV6-5 and TRBJ1-2; 7 positions match TRBD1. This CDR3 contains 16 residues. V trimming: 2 bases; J trimming: 7 bases; junction bases outside the gene matches: 13. Germline-derived CDR1 and CDR2 are MNHEY and SVGAGI.

The chain recombines TRBV4-3 with TRBJ2-1; TRBD2 aligns across 8 bases. CDR1 and CDR2 (germline): LGHNA, YSLEER. This CDR3 is 17 amino acids long. V shed 2 bases and J 0 bases; nucleotides not matched to a gene: 6. CDR3: CASSQRRGDPSYNEQFF. The DNA of the CDR3 is TGCGCCAGCAGCCAAAGGCGGGGGGATCCCTCCTACAATGAGCAGTTCTTC.

V and J are TRBV5-4 and TRBJ1-2; no firm D call. Germline V gene sequence: CDR1 SGHNT, CDR2 YYREEE (reference sequence). This CDR3 region has 13 residues. V was clipped by 2 bases and J by 3 bases, with 8 bases between them. CDR3 in DNA: TGTGCCAGCAGCTTCGATTCGGACTATGGCTACACCTTC. Amino acids: CASSFDSDYGYTF.

This clonotype has only a few counts. CDR3 amino acids: CASSLLGTGGMFF. The CDR3 coding sequence is TGTGCCAGCAGCCTCCTAGGGACAGGGGGCATGTTCTTC. V is TRBV7-2 and J is TRBJ2-1, with 12 positions matching TRBD1. The V segment lost 5 bases and the J segment 15 bases; nucleotides outside the gene matches: 8. The CDR3 contains 13 residues. Germline V gene data show CDR1 as SGHTA and CDR2 as FQGNSA.